This TCR beta chain was found in a study of a mutant IDH1 vaccine in newly diagnosed glioma. In the study overall: Weeks 1, 3, 5, 7, 11, 15, 19 and 23 were when patients received their eight vaccinations. Patients were started on vaccination 4-6 weeks after radiotherapy alone, or with temozolomide cycles.

Looked up from germline, CDR1 is KGHSH and CDR2 is LQKENI. V shed 6 bases and J shed 4 bases, with 11 bases lying between them. CDR3 length equals 13 residues. Clones were read by immunoSEQ multiplex PCR, and TCRdb kept only the in-frame ones, dropping some. The repertoire holds 35,000 to 40,000 clones, with roughly 76% as singletons. The time point is: week 23, last vaccination. Every vaccination contained 300 ug of the mutant IDH1 20-mer peptide and was paired with topical imiquimod. New WHO grade 3 or 4 IDH1-mutant, ATRX-lost astrocytomas were present in all donors. Concerning this clone: Its target is unknown.

The rearrangement links TRBV18 to TRBJ2-3; possible D gene TRBD1, 6 bases. The source of this sequence is a man aged 35-49 years with glioma. The specimen was PBMCs, collected from a glioma patient whose treatment included an IDH1 peptide vaccine. CDR3 DNA: TGTGCCAGCTCGTTCAACAGGGCAGATACGCAGTATTTT. It is translated as CASSFNRADTQYF.